This entry lists 28 T cell receptor beta chains sequenced from one sample in a study of cytomegalovirus exposure and HLA in healthy donors. PCR primers comprised 60 Vbeta and 13 Jbeta primers. TCRdb keeps only in-frame clones here, not all; method: immunoSEQ multiplex PCR. This sample yields under 150,000 clones, of which around three quarters are seen a single time; approximately 1.7% belongs to the top ten. Sequencing input: PBMCs. The receptors originated from a woman aged 45-59 years in good health and CMV-seronegative.

J is TRBJ1-4 and V is TRBV18, with D unresolved. The CDR3 covers 16 residues. The V end lost 0 bases, the J end lost 6 bases, and 14 bases lay between the germline ends. Germline values: CDR1 KGHSH, CDR2 LQKENI. CDR3 bases: TGTGCCAGCTCACCACCGGGAGGGAGGTTCGATGAAAAACTGTTTTTT. Protein product: CASSPPGGRFDEKLFF.

This chain connects TRBV27 to TRBJ2-2; 9 bases fit TRBD2. With 6 bases clipped from V and 2 bases from J, the junction kept 4 bases outside the gene matches. CDR1 is MNHEY, CDR2 SMNVEV, per germline (reference sequence). The CDR3 is 15 residues long. The CDR3 nucleotides read TGTGCCAGCAGATTTAGCGGGGGTAACACCGGGGAGCTGTTTTTT. This sequence encodes CASRFSGGNTGELFF.

The J gene is TRBJ2-7, the V gene TRBV5-4; D call uncertain. V lost 3 bases and J lost 3, with 16 bases in between. The length of the CDR3 is 15 residues. The germline V gene encodes CDR1 SGHNT and CDR2 YYREEE (reference sequence). The CDR3 spells CASSSPGSDNYEQYF. Written as DNA, the CDR3 is TGTGCCAGCAGCTCACCAGGTTCCGATAACTACGAGCAGTACTTC. Full variable domain (remainder filled in from reference TRBV5-4 and TRBJ2-7): ETGVTQSPTHLIKTRGQQVTLRCSSQSGHNTVSWYQQALGQGPQFIFQYYREEENGRGNFPPRFSGLQFPNYSSELNVNALELDDSALYLCASSSPGSDNYEQYFGPGTRLTVT.

As concerns this clone: One end of the junction fails to match germline, which may point to a read error. The chain combines TRBV27 with TRBJ2-1; 9 nucleotides align to TRBD2. This CDR3 has 16 amino acids. Germline values: CDR1 MNHEY, CDR2 SMNVEV (reference sequence). The CDR3 bases are TGTGCCAGCAGTTTATCGGTCCTAGCGGGAAATAGGGCACCGATCTTC. It codes for CASSLSVLAGNRAPIF.

The gene calls are TRBV2 and TRBJ2-1; D remains ambiguous. This CDR3 contains 15 residues. V was pared by 7 bases and J by 0 bases, with 13 bases between. Germline CDR1 is SNHLY and CDR2 is FYNNEI. This chain's CDR3 is CASKATDSSYNEQFF. The CDR3 DNA follows: TGTGCCAGCAAGGCGACTGACTCCTCCTACAATGAGCAGTTCTTC.

This clone turned up a few times. The chain joins TRBV2 to TRBJ2-7, with TRBD1 matching 8 bases. CDR1 is SNHLY, CDR2 FYNNEI, per germline. The CDR3 contains 14 residues. Germline trimming cut 7 bases from V and 2 bases from J; bases unmatched to any gene: 7. The CDR3 here is CASTPDRVTYEQYF. CDR3 DNA: TGTGCCAGCACCCCGGACAGGGTAACCTACGAGCAGTACTTC.

This clone was counted a few times. This chain links TRBV10-1 with TRBJ2-7; 12 bases fit TRBD2. This CDR3 contains 15 residues. Looked up from germline, CDR1 is WNHNN and CDR2 is SYGVQD (reference sequence). The ends lost 2 bases at V and 6 bases at J; junction bases unmatched: 5. In DNA, the CDR3 is TGCGCCAGCAGTGAGCTAGCGGGAGGGCGATGCGAGCAGTACTTC. Translating gives CASSELAGGRCEQYF.

The chain combines TRBV7-8 with TRBJ2-7, with a tentative D call TRBD1 (5 bases). V was trimmed by 4 bases and J by 1 base, leaving 17 bases between them. Germline lookup yields CDR1 SGHVS and CDR2 FQNEAQ. CDR3 size: 16 residues. CDR3 protein: CASSSRRAGPSYEQYF. CDR3 sequence (DNA): TGTGCCAGCAGCTCTCGCAGGGCCGGGCCTTCCTACGAGCAGTACTTC.

This clone is a singleton in its sample. Here the CDR3 reads CASSPHSLIAGGLFF. CDR3 DNA: TGTGCCAGCAGCCCGCACTCCCTTATAGCGGGAGGGTTGTTCTTC. The V call is TRBV11-2, the J call TRBJ2-1, with TRBD2 identical over 11 bases. The CDR3 is 15 amino acids. V was clipped by 5 bases and J by 15 bases; unmatched bases: 15. From germline, CDR1 is SGHAT and CDR2 FQNNGV.

This chain links TRBV30 with TRBJ1-2, with a possible D match to TRBD1 (5 bases). V was pared by 3 bases and J by 4 bases, with 15 bases between. The CDR3 has 14 residues. Per the germline V gene, CDR1 is GTSNPN and CDR2 is SVGIG (reference sequence). CDR3 sequence reads: CAWRRYERGYGYTF. CDR3 DNA: TGTGCCTGGAGAAGGTACGAAAGGGGCTATGGCTACACCTTC.

The chain couples TRBV7-2 to TRBJ2-5, with D maybe TRBD1 (7 bases). The CDR3 sequence is 15 residues long. In germline, CDR1 is SGHTA, CDR2 FQGNSA. Trimming removed 1 base at V and 7 bases at J, with 16 bases between. The CDR3 spells CASSLVQGSGGTQYF. The CDR3 DNA is TGTGCCAGCAGCTTAGTACAGGGGTCCGGGGGGACCCAGTACTTC.

The chain combines TRBV19 with TRBJ2-1; D perhaps matches TRBD2 (6 bases). Trimming removed 3 bases from V and 0 bases from J, with 9 bases in between. The V gene's germline CDR1 is LNHDA and CDR2 SQIVND (reference sequence). This CDR3 has 15 amino acids. The CDR3 spells CASSMGGSSYNEQFF. CDR3 DNA sequence: TGTGCCAGTAGTATGGGGGGATCCTCCTACAATGAGCAGTTCTTC.

The V gene is TRBV18, the J gene TRBJ1-1, with D maybe TRBD1 (6 bases). This CDR3 contains 14 residues. Germline-derived CDR1 and CDR2 are KGHSH and LQKENI. Trimming removed 2 bases from V and 7 bases from J, with 14 bases in between. DNA of the CDR3: TGTGCCAGCTCACCAACAGGGCCAGCTCATGAAGCTTTCTTT. Residues: CASSPTGPAHEAFF.

This chain uses TRBV6-1 with TRBJ2-7; D may be TRBD1 (5 bases). The ends were cut back, 4 bases at V and 0 bases at J, with 16 bases in the middle. Germline loops: CDR1 MNHNS, CDR2 SASEGT. This CDR3 region has 16 residues. CDR3 in DNA: TGTGCCAGCAGTGGGGGCCCCCAGCTCCTCTCCTACGAGCAGTACGTC. Residues: CASSGGPQLLSYEQYV.

The chain employs TRBV27 and TRBJ2-1, with D possibly being TRBD2 (5 bases). Germline assignment: CDR1 MNHEY and CDR2 SMNVEV (reference sequence). The CDR3 spans 13 residues. V gave up 4 bases and J gave up 6 bases, with 10 bases separating them. Here the CDR3 DNA reads TGTGCCAGCAGTTACGGGAACCCCAATGAGCAGTTCTTC. This encodes CASSYGNPNEQFF.

The V call is TRBV27, the J call TRBJ2-1; 8 bases are a match to TRBD2. Germline V gene sequence: CDR1 MNHEY, CDR2 SMNVEV (reference sequence). The CDR3 totals 15 residues. Trimming at V came to 3 bases and at J to 9 bases, leaving 10 bases not matched to a gene. The CDR3 here is CASSFVGGAGGEQFF. Written as DNA, the CDR3 is TGTGCCAGCAGTTTCGTCGGGGGCGCGGGAGGTGAGCAGTTCTTC.

V gene TRBV19 combines with J gene TRBJ2-2; D is unclear. This CDR3 is 12 amino acids long. The V gene's germline CDR1 is LNHDA and CDR2 SQIVND (reference sequence). V lost 7 bases and J 5 bases, leaving 8 bases between the germline ends. The CDR3 protein is CASIPRTGELFF. CDR3 nucleotide sequence: TGTGCCAGTATCCCCCGTACCGGGGAGCTGTTTTTT.

This rearrangement joins TRBV14 to TRBJ2-1, with 14 bases identical to TRBD2. The CDR3 totals 17 residues. Germline V gene sequence: CDR1 SGHDN, CDR2 FVKESK. Unmatched junction bases numbered 5, after V lost 4 bases and J lost 3 bases. The CDR3: CASSPMGLAGDYNEQFF. As DNA, the CDR3 is TGTGCCAGCAGCCCTATGGGACTAGCGGGGGACTACAATGAGCAGTTCTTC.

This rearrangement joins TRBV15 to TRBJ2-1; no reliable D call. The germline CDR1 and CDR2 sequences are LNHNV and YYDKDF (reference sequence). Trimming took off 0 bases at V and 5 bases at J, with 11 bases between the two ends. This CDR3 comprises 15 residues. The CDR3 DNA reads as TGTGCCACCAGCAGAGATCTTATCGGAGACAATGAGCAGTTCTTC. The encoded protein is CATSRDLIGDNEQFF.

A note on this clone: The junction shows a germline mismatch at one end, possibly a read error. V is TRBV15 and J is TRBJ1-2; 9 bases fit TRBD1. This CDR3 has 14 amino acids. Germline V gene lookup returns CDR1 LNHNV and CDR2 YYDKDF (reference sequence). The CDR3 here is CATSRGQGVDGYPF. The CDR3 DNA follows: TGTGCCACCAGCAGAGGACAGGGGGTAGATGGCTACCCCTTC.

The V and J genes are TRBV23-1 and TRBJ2-7; 8 nucleotides match TRBD1. TRBV23-1 is marked as an open reading frame, function uncertain. The V and J ends lost 3 bases and 4 bases, in that order; junction bases with no gene match: 11. The CDR3 has 16 residues. The CDR3 is CASSHPHDRGSYEQYV. The CDR3 DNA is TGCGCCAGCAGTCACCCCCACGACAGGGGTTCGTACGAGCAGTACGTC.

The V and J genes are TRBV4-1 and TRBJ1-1, with D tentatively TRBD1 (6 bases). The CDR3 length is 15 residues. Between the trimmed V and J ends, which lost 0 bases and 4 bases, there was a span of 12 bases. Germline V CDR1 and CDR2: MGHRA, YSYEKL. CDR3 DNA sequence: TGCGCCAGCAGCCAAGATCCAGGACAGAGCACTGAAGCTTTCTTT. The encoded protein is CASSQDPGQSTEAFF.

This rearrangement joins TRBV7-2 to TRBJ1-5, with 7 nucleotides matching TRBD1. Per germline, CDR1 SGHTA and CDR2 FQGNSA. Trimming removed 0 bases from V and 6 bases from J; junction bases left unmatched: 5. This CDR3 spans 15 amino acids. The CDR3, as DNA: TGTGCCAGCAGCTTAGCCCTCGACAGGGCTCAGCCCCAGCATTTT. Translation gives CASSLALDRAQPQHF. Combining the CDR3 with reference TRBV7-2 and TRBJ1-5 gives the whole variable domain GAGVSQSPSNKVTEKGKDVELRCDPISGHTALYWYRQSLGQGLEFLIYFQGNSAPDKSGLPSDRFSAERTGGSVSTLTIQRTQQEDSAVYLCASSLALDRAQPQHFGDGTRLSIL.

This clone was observed a handful of times. The chain combines TRBV5-1 with TRBJ2-7; 12 bases line up with TRBD2. Germline loops: CDR1 SGHRS, CDR2 YFSETQ. This CDR3 has 15 amino acids. J lost 4 bases, V lost 3 bases, and 5 bases had no gene match. CDR3 DNA: TGCGCCAGCAGCTCGGGACTAGCGGGCAGGTACGAGCAGTACGTC. Translation: CASSSGLAGRYEQYV.

The chain carries TRBV27 and TRBJ1-3; no definite D call. CDR3 length: 13 residues. Trimming took 6 bases from V and 8 from J, leaving 14 bases between them. Germline-derived CDR1 and CDR2 are MNHEY and SMNVEV (reference sequence). DNA of the CDR3: TGTGCCAGCAGGCCACATAGTGCGGACACCATATATTTT. Its protein is CASRPHSADTIYF.

This clone has only a few counts. This chain joins TRBV18 and TRBJ1-5; D might be TRBD1 (6 bases). With 3 bases removed from V and 3 bases from J, the gap between germline ends came to 15 bases. Germline V gene sequence: CDR1 KGHSH, CDR2 LQKENI. The CDR3 contains 16 residues. CDR3 sequence: CASSPGARGANQPQHF. The CDR3 nucleotides read TGTGCCAGCTCACCGGGGGCCCGGGGGGCCAATCAGCCCCAGCATTTT.

The sample holds one count of this clone. CDR3 amino acids: CASSRFRDRAFNEQFF. The CDR3 nucleotides read TGTGCCAGCTCCCGCTTCCGGGACAGGGCCTTCAATGAGCAGTTCTTC. The chain has TRBV18 and TRBJ2-1; TRBD1 matches at 9 bases. Unmatched junction bases numbered 12, after V lost 6 bases and J lost 6 bases. The CDR3 totals 16 residues. Per the germline V gene, CDR1 is KGHSH and CDR2 is LQKENI. Using reference TRBV18 and TRBJ2-1 for the parts outside the CDR3, the full variable domain is NAGVMQNPRHLVRRRGQEARLRCSPMKGHSHVYWYRQLPEEGLKFMVYLQKENIIDESGMPKERFSAEFPKEGPSILRIQQVVRGDSAAYFCASSRFRDRAFNEQFFGPGTRLTVL.

Concerning this clone itself: An end of the junction does not agree with germline; a read error may underlie this. The V and J genes are TRBV7-9 and TRBJ2-1, with TRBD2 as a possible D gene (6 bases). Germline V gives CDR1 SEHNR, CDR2 FQNEAQ (reference sequence). This CDR3 comprises 12 residues. The CDR3 region is CASSPMGGSGIF. The CDR3 nucleotides are TGTGCCAGCAGTCCAATGGGAGGCAGTGGGATCTTC.